The 26 T cell receptor beta chains given below trace back to one sample, sequenced in a study of blood T cell repertoires in COVID-19. Assay: immunoSEQ multiplex PCR; the TCRdb copy retains only in-frame clones and omits some. The table includes under 200,000 clones, 86% detected once. The specimen sequenced was peripheral blood. The receptor source for this set is a woman in her 70s with acute or convalescent COVID-19.

The V and J genes are TRBV18 and TRBJ1-2; 10 bases agree with TRBD1. Germline V CDR1 and CDR2: KGHSH, LQKENI. V lost 5 bases to trimming and J lost 9 bases; unmatched junction nucleotides: 15. The CDR3 totals 16 residues. Here the CDR3 reads CASSAGTGVARARYTF. The CDR3 DNA reads as TGTGCCAGCTCAGCCGGGACAGGGGTCGCGAGGGCACGCTACACCTTC.

This clone was recorded once. The chain links TRBV6-5 to TRBJ1-2; 8 bases map to TRBD1. From germline, CDR1 is MNHEY and CDR2 SVGAGI. The CDR3 has 12 amino acids. V shed 8 bases, J shed 6 bases, and the junction held 5 bases outside the gene matches. CDR3: CASGQGTNGYTF. CDR3 sequence (DNA): TGTGCCAGCGGACAGGGAACTAATGGCTACACCTTC.

V is TRBV4-3 and J is TRBJ1-1, with 8 positions matching TRBD1. CDR1 is LGHNA and CDR2 is YSLEER in the germline V gene. CDR3 size: 14 residues. The ends lost 3 bases at V and 4 bases at J; junction bases unmatched: 4. CDR3 DNA: TGCGCCAGCAGCCAGGATACAGGGGGCACTGAAGCTTTCTTT. Translating it yields CASSQDTGGTEAFF.

The chain uses TRBV27 and TRBJ2-7, with TRBD2 matching 7 bases. J gave up 3 bases and V 5 bases, and 4 bases lay outside the gene matches. CDR1 and CDR2 from the germline V gene are MNHEY and SMNVEV (reference sequence). This CDR3 comprises 13 residues. CDR3 bases: TGTGCCAGCAGTACGGGACTAAACTACGAGCAGTACTTC. Translating it yields CASSTGLNYEQYF.

This chain joins TRBV10-3 and TRBJ2-3; 12 positions agree with TRBD2. V gave up 6 bases and J gave up 3 bases; unmatched junction bases: 13. The length of the CDR3 is 18 residues. Per germline, CDR1 ENHRY and CDR2 SYGVKD. The CDR3 region has the DNA TGTGCCATCAGGAAGGGGACTAGCGGGCGGTCCGGGACAGATACGCAGTATTTT. Encoded protein: CAIRKGTSGRSGTDTQYF.

This chain uses TRBV29-1 with TRBJ1-2; 7 nucleotides agree with TRBD1. The V and J ends lost 3 bases and 4 bases, in that order; junction bases with no gene match: 11. Per the germline V gene, CDR1 is SQVTM and CDR2 is ANQGSEA. CDR3 length: 15 amino acids. In DNA form, the CDR3 reads TGCAGCGTTGAGGGTGATGACAGGGCGTCCTATGGCTACACCTTC. It yields the protein CSVEGDDRASYGYTF.

The rearrangement uses TRBV5-5 and TRBJ2-3; 12 bases are a match to TRBD2. CDR3 length: 16 amino acids. Germline V gene sequence: CDR1 SGHKS, CDR2 YYEKEE (reference sequence). The trim removed 4 bases at V and 0 bases at J, leaving 3 bases unmatched. CDR3 DNA: TGTGCCAGCAGCAAAGGGACTAGCGGGAGCACAGATACGCAGTATTTT. Its translation is CASSKGTSGSTDTQYF.

This chain uses TRBV28 with TRBJ2-1; 12 positions agree with TRBD2. The trim removed 5 bases at V and 1 base at J, leaving 6 bases unmatched. CDR1 is MDHEN and CDR2 is SYDVKM in the germline V gene. The CDR3 is made up of 17 amino acids. The CDR3 DNA is TGTGCCAGCAGTGCGACTAGCGGGAGTGGTTCCTACAATGAGCAGTTCTTC. This translates into CASSATSGSGSYNEQFF.

This chain uses TRBV11-2 with TRBJ2-7; D ambiguous. This CDR3 spans 14 amino acids. Germline values: CDR1 SGHAT, CDR2 FQNNGV. V gave up 5 bases and J gave up 3 bases, with 14 bases separating them. CDR3 nucleotides: TGTGCCAGCAGCAACTCGGGTCAGAACTACGAGCAGTACTTC. Translation gives CASSNSGQNYEQYF.

The CDR3: CAISDPPTGRHEQYF. CDR3 in DNA: TGTGCCATCAGTGACCCCCCGACAGGGCGCCACGAGCAGTACTTC. The chain joins TRBV10-3 to TRBJ2-7, with TRBD1 matching 7 bases. Germline V lookup: CDR1 ENHRY, CDR2 SYGVKD. This CDR3 is built from 15 residues. J lost 5 bases, V lost 3 bases, and 10 bases had no gene match.

The V and J genes are TRBV6-5 and TRBJ2-7; 7 nucleotides match TRBD2. The CDR3 is made up of 15 amino acids. V lost 0 bases, J lost 2 bases, and 4 bases stayed unmatched. In germline, CDR1 is MNHEY, CDR2 SVGAGI. The CDR3 coding sequence is TGTGCCAGCAGTTACTCAGCGGGGCCCACCTACGAGCAGTACTTC. Encoded protein: CASSYSAGPTYEQYF.

The CDR3 DNA is TGCAGCGTTGTAGGGGACGAGCAGTACTTC. This encodes CSVVGDEQYF. The gene calls are TRBV29-1 and TRBJ2-7, with a possible D match to TRBD1 (5 bases). CDR3 size: 10 residues. CDR1 is SQVTM, CDR2 ANQGSEA, per germline. V dropped 4 bases and J dropped 5 bases, with 6 bases sitting between them.

This chain links TRBV19 with TRBJ2-1; 9 nucleotides match TRBD2. The CDR3 extends over 15 amino acids. The ends lost 7 bases at V and 9 bases at J; junction bases unmatched: 13. Per germline, CDR1 LNHDA and CDR2 SQIVND (reference sequence). CDR3 loop: CASTLAGDPPGEQFF. CDR3 bases: TGTGCCAGTACCTTAGCGGGAGACCCCCCGGGTGAGCAGTTCTTC. Supplemented by reference TRBV19 and TRBJ2-1, the full variable domain reads DGGITQSPKYLFRKEGQNVTLSCEQNLNHDAMYWYRQDPGQGLRLIYYSQIVNDFQKGDIAEGYSVSREKKESFPLTVTSAQKNPTAFYLCASTLAGDPPGEQFFGPGTRLTVL.

In this sample, this clone turned up once. The rearrangement links TRBV7-3 to TRBJ2-1; 8 nucleotides agree with TRBD2. CDR1 is SGHTA and CDR2 is FQGTGA in the germline V gene. V shed 5 bases and J 7 bases; nucleotides not matched to a gene: 10. The CDR3 is 15 amino acids. CDR3 sequence (DNA): TGTGCCAGCAGCCCGATGAGCGGGAGAGGGAATGAGCAGTTCTTC. Translated, it gives CASSPMSGRGNEQFF. Looking up the rest from reference TRBV7-3 and TRBJ2-1 gives the full variable domain: GAGVSQTPSNKVTEKGKYVELRCDPISGHTALYWYRQSLGQGPEFLIYFQGTGAADDSGLPNDRFFAVRPEGSVSTLKIQRTERGDSAVYLCASSPMSGRGNEQFFGPGTRLTVL.

As concerns this clone: A junction end diverges from the germline sequence, so it may reflect a read error. V usage is TRBV7-6 and J usage is TRBJ2-7, with TRBD1 identical over 7 bases. CDR1 and CDR2 (germline): SGHVS, FNYEAQ. The CDR3 has 15 amino acids. CDR3: CASSLGPGQIYAQYF. Written as DNA, the CDR3 is TGTGCCAGCAGCTTAGGCCCGGGACAGATCTACGCGCAGTACTTC.

This rearrangement joins TRBV19 to TRBJ1-2; D not resolved. CDR3 length: 16 amino acids. CDR1 and CDR2 from the germline V gene are LNHDA and SQIVND (reference sequence). V gave up 3 bases and J gave up 0 bases, with 14 bases separating them. The CDR3 DNA sequence: TGTGCCAGTAGTATGTTCGTAACAGCAACTAACTATGGCTACACCTTC. Translating it yields CASSMFVTATNYGYTF. Variable domain in full (rest from reference TRBV19 and TRBJ1-2): DGGITQSPKYLFRKEGQNVTLSCEQNLNHDAMYWYRQDPGQGLRLIYYSQIVNDFQKGDIAEGYSVSREKKESFPLTVTSAQKNPTAFYLCASSMFVTATNYGYTFGSGTRLTVV.

The rearrangement links TRBV6-1 to TRBJ1-1; 7 nucleotides match TRBD1. The junction had 14 bases not matched to a gene; V was cut back by 2 bases and J by 8 bases. The CDR3 covers 16 residues. Germline V CDR1 and CDR2: MNHNS, SASEGT. CDR3 region: CASSERFYSDRAEAFF. In nucleotides, the CDR3 is TGTGCCAGCAGTGAAAGATTCTACTCAGACAGGGCGGAAGCTTTCTTT.

The gene calls are TRBV3-1 (or the pseudogene TRBV3-2) and TRBJ2-7, with D possibly being TRBD2 (5 bases). Trimming shortened V by 6 bases and J by 0 bases, and 9 bases separated the two germline ends. This CDR3 has 13 amino acids. Germline V gives CDR1 LGHDT, CDR2 YNNKEL (reference sequence). CDR3 amino acids: CASRHRGSYEQYF. The DNA of the CDR3 is TGTGCCAGCAGGCACCGGGGCTCCTACGAGCAGTACTTC.

V and J are TRBV7-2 and TRBJ1-5, with 9 bases aligning to TRBD1. After removal of 1 base from V and 8 bases from J, the junction contained 3 bases not matched to a gene. CDR3 length: 14 amino acids. Looked up from germline, CDR1 is SGHTA and CDR2 is FQGNSA. In DNA, the CDR3 is TGTGCCAGCAGCTTAGGACAGGGGGGGAAGCCCCAGCATTTT. Its protein product is CASSLGQGGKPQHF.

The rearrangement uses TRBV7-9 and TRBJ1-2; D ambiguous. The CDR3 spans 15 residues. Per germline, CDR1 SEHNR and CDR2 FQNEAQ (reference sequence). V was shortened by 1 base and J by 0 bases, with 9 bases between the two germline ends. DNA of the CDR3: TGTGCCAGCAGCTTAGGGAGCCCAGCTAACTATGGCTACACCTTC. Translating gives CASSLGSPANYGYTF.

The rearrangement links TRBV30 to TRBJ1-1; D call uncertain. Germline CDR1 reads GTSNPN; CDR2 reads SVGIG (reference sequence). This CDR3 has 13 amino acids. Trimming stripped 0 bases from V and 1 base from J, with 6 bases between. The CDR3 nucleotides read TGTGCCTGGAGTGTACCACAGAACACTGAAGCTTTCTTT. It yields the protein CAWSVPQNTEAFF.

The rearrangement uses TRBV30 and TRBJ1-3, with a weak D call TRBD1 (5 bases). The CDR3 totals 16 residues. Germline loops: CDR1 GTSNPN, CDR2 SVGIG (reference sequence). Trimming shortened V by 3 bases and J by 2 bases, and 17 bases separated the two germline ends. DNA of the CDR3: TGTGCCTGGAGACCTACAGGAACTACGCCTGGAAACACCATATATTTT. Its protein is CAWRPTGTTPGNTIYF.

The J gene is TRBJ1-2, the V gene TRBV4-2; D call uncertain. Germline CDR1 and CDR2: LGHNA and YNFKEQ. The CDR3 consists of 13 residues. V was clipped by 4 bases and J by 7 bases, with 13 bases between them. As DNA, the CDR3 is TGTGCCAGCAGCCCGAACGACATTCTTGGCTACACCTTC. Protein sequence: CASSPNDILGYTF.

The chain uses TRBV23-1 and TRBJ2-7; TRBD1 is a possible D gene (7 bases). TRBV23-1 is placed among ORFs of uncertain function. V lost 3 bases to trimming and J lost 0 bases, with 18 bases between them. This CDR3 region has 17 residues. The CDR3 region is CASSHLEAGQPSYEQYF. The CDR3, as DNA: TGCGCCAGCAGTCACCTTGAGGCGGGACAGCCCTCCTACGAGCAGTACTTC.

This chain uses TRBV6-5 with TRBJ1-6; no definite D call. The CDR3 sequence is 13 residues long. CDR1 is MNHEY, CDR2 SVGAGI, per germline. The V end lost 8 bases, the J end lost 0 bases, and 5 bases lay between the germline ends. CDR3 nucleotide sequence: TGTGCCAGCCGTAGCTCCTATAATTCACCCCTCCACTTT. This codes for CASRSSYNSPLHF.

This chain links TRBV28 with TRBJ1-6, with a tentative D call TRBD1 (6 bases). The CDR3 sequence is 17 residues long. Germline V lookup: CDR1 MDHEN, CDR2 SYDVKM. V was trimmed by 7 bases and J by 8 bases, leaving 24 bases between them. Written as DNA, the CDR3 is TGTGCCAGCACTTCATCATGGCGGACAGCCCACCATTCACCCCTCCACTTT. This codes for CASTSSWRTAHHSPLHF.